This T cell receptor (beta chain) was sequenced during a study of early T cells in non-severe SARS-CoV-2 infection. As for the study in general: Unsorted whole-blood RNA was sequenced in bulk, leaving chains unpaired.

TCRdb called the 5' RACE reads again in MiXCR, with one record for every CDR3 protein. The sample lists 57,000 or so distinct CDR3 sequences; roughly 5.3% were seen once. This clonotype was counted at least ten times. Trimming cost V 4 bases and J 4 bases; bases outside gene matches: 4. Germline CDR1 LGHNA, CDR2 YSLEER. CDR3 length: 14 residues. This sequence was found in an adult who was a healthcare worker with PCR-confirmed SARS-CoV-2 infection or an uninfected control (not recorded which). This chain links TRBV4-3 with TRBJ2-7, with 10 nucleotides matching TRBD1. The sequencing input was whole blood. The CDR3: CASSLRTGGYEQYF. CDR3 in DNA: TGCGCCAGCAGCCTTCGGACAGGGGGGTACGAGCAGTACTTC.